The clone carrying this T cell receptor beta chain was counted once. What it binds is not known. This entry comes from a study of T cell responses to AZD1222 COVID-19 vaccine. Notes on the study in general: Spike-specific TCRs gained breadth and depth after people received two AZD1222 doses.

This table comes from immunoSEQ multiplex PCR, and its TCRdb copy is limited to in-frame clones, with some not included. Found here are 120,000 or so clones, over 75% of them singletons; the top ten hold around 20%. The starting material was peripheral blood, obtained on day 0 of MenACWY control vaccination. This TCR was recovered from an adult in good health.

This chain's CDR3 is CASSHYLSARGRLAGRRYEQFF. The CDR3 DNA is TGTGCCAGCAGCCATTACCTTTCGGCCAGGGGGCGCCTAGCGGGCAGGAGGTATGAGCAGTTCTTC. The genes are TRBV3-1 (or the pseudogene TRBV3-2) and TRBJ2-1; D tentatively fits TRBD1 or TRBD2 (8 bases each). Trimming pared 3 bases from V and 8 bases from J, leaving 38 bases between. This CDR3 contains 22 residues. Germline values: CDR1 LGHDT, CDR2 YNNKEL (reference sequence).